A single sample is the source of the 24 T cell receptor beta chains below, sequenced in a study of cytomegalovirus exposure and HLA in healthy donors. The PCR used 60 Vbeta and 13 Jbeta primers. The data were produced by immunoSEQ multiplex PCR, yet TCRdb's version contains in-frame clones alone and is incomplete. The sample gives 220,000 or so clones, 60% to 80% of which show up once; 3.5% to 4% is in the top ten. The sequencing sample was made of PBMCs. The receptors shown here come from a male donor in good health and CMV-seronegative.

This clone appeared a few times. The CDR3 protein is CASSVGYEAFF. CDR3 sequence (DNA): TGTGCCAGCAGTGTCGGGTATGAAGCTTTCTTT. V gene TRBV25-1 combines with J gene TRBJ1-1; no clear D. Germline CDR1 MGHDK, CDR2 SYGVNS. The CDR3 length is 11 residues. The V gene lost 4 bases and the J gene lost 7 bases, with 7 bases spanning the gap.

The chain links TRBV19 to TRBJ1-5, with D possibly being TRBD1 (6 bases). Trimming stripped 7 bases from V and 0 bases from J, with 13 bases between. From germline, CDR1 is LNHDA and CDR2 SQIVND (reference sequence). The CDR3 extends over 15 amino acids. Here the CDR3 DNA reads TGTGCCAGTAAACAGGGCACTTATAGCAATCAGCCCCAGCATTTT. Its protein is CASKQGTYSNQPQHF.

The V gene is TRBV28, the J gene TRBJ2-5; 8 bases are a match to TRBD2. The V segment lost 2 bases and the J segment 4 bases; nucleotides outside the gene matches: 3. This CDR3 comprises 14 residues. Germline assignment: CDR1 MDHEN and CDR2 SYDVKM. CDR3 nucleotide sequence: TGTGCCAGCAGTTTACAAGCGGGAGTAGAGACCCAGTACTTC. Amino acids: CASSLQAGVETQYF.

The CDR3 reads CASRPTAHSNQPQHF. CDR3 nucleotide sequence: TGTGCCAGCAGACCGACAGCCCATAGCAATCAGCCCCAGCATTTT. The V call is TRBV28, the J call TRBJ1-5; D is perhaps TRBD1 (5 bases). V lost 6 bases and J lost 0, with 12 bases in between. Germline CDR1 reads MDHEN; CDR2 reads SYDVKM. The CDR3 runs 15 residues.

Here the CDR3 DNA reads TGTGCCAGCAGGGCGGGGAACAATGAGCAGTTCTTC. It is translated as CASRAGNNEQFF. J is TRBJ2-1 and V is TRBV27, with D maybe TRBD2 (6 bases). V dropped 6 bases and J dropped 5 bases, with 8 bases sitting between them. Per germline, CDR1 MNHEY and CDR2 SMNVEV (reference sequence). The CDR3 runs 12 residues.

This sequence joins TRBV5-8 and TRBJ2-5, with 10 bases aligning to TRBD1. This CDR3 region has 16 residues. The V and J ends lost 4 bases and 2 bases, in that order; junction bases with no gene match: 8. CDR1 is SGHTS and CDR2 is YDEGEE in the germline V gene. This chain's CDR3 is CASSQGQGPRQETQYF. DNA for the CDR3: TGTGCCAGCAGCCAGGGACAGGGGCCCCGACAAGAGACCCAGTACTTC. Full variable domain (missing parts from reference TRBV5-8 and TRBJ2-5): EAGVTQSPTHLIKTRGQQATLRCSPISGHTSVYWYQQALGLGLQFLLWYDEGEERNRGNFPPRFSGRQFPNYSSELNVNALELEDSALYLCASSQGQGPRQETQYFGPGTRLLVL.

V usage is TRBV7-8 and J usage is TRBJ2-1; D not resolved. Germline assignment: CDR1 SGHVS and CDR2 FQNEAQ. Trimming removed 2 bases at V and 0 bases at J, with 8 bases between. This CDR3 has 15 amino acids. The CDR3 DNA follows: TGTGCCAGCAGCTTAAGCGTAGGCTCCTACAATGAGCAGTTCTTC. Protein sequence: CASSLSVGSYNEQFF. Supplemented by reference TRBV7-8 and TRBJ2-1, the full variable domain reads GAGVSQSPRYKVAKRGQDVALRCDPISGHVSLFWYQQALGQGPEFLTYFQNEAQLDKSGLPSDRFFAERPEGSVSTLKIQRTQQEDSAVYLCASSLSVGSYNEQFFGPGTRLTVL.

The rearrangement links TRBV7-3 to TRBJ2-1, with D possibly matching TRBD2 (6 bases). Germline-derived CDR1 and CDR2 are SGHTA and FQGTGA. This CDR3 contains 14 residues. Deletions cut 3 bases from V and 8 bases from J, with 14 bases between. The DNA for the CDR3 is TGTGCCAGCAGCTTCCTGGACTATCTCGATGAGCAGTTCTTC. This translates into CASSFLDYLDEQFF.

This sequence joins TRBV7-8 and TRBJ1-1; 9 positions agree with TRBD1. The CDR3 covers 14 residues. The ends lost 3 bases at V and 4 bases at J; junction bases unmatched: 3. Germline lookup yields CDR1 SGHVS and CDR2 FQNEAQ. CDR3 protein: CASSLGTGSTEAFF. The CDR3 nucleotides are TGTGCCAGCAGCTTGGGGACAGGGAGCACTGAAGCTTTCTTT.

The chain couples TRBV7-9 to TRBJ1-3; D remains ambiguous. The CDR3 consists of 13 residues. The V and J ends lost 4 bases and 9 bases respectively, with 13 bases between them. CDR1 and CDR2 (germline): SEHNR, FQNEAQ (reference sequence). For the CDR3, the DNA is TGTGCCAGCAGCTCACGCAAGCGGAGCACCATATATTTT. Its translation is CASSSRKRSTIYF. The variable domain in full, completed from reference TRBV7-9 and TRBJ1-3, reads DTGVSQNPRHKITKRGQNVTFRCDPISEHNRLYWYRQTLGQGPEFLTYFQNEAQLEKSRLLSDRFSAERPKGSFSTLEIQRTEQGDSAMYLCASSSRKRSTIYFGEGSWLTVV.

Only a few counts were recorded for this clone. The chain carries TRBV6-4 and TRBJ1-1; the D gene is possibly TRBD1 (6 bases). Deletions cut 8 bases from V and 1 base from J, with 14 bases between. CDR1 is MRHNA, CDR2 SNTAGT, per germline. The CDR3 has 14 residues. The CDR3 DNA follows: TGTGCCAGCCGGGCGTCAGGGGCGAACACTGAAGCTTTCTTT. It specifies CASRASGANTEAFF.

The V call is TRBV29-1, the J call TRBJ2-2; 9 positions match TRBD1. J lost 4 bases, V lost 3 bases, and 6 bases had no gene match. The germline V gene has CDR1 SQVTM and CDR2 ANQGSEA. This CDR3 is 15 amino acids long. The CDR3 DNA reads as TGCAGCGTTGAGGAACAGGGGGCGAGCACCGGGGAGCTGTTTTTT. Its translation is CSVEEQGASTGELFF.

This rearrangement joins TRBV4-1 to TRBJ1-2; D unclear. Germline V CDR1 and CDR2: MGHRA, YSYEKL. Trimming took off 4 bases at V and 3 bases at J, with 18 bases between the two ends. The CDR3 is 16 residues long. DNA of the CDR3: TGCGCCAGCAGCCTGGCCGGCGGCCCGAGTGACTATGGCTACACCTTC. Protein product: CASSLAGGPSDYGYTF.

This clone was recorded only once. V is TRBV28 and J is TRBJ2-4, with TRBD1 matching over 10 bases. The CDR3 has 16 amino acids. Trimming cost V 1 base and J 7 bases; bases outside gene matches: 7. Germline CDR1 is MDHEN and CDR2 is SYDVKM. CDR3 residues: CASSLSPRTGGNIQYF. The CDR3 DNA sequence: TGTGCCAGCAGTTTATCTCCCAGGACAGGGGGGAACATTCAGTACTTC.

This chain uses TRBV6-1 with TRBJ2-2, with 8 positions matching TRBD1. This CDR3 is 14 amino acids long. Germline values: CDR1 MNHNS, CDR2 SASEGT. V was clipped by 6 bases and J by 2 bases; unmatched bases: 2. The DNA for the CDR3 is TGTGCCAGCAGCGGACAGGGAAACACCGGGGAGCTGTTTTTT. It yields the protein CASSGQGNTGELFF.

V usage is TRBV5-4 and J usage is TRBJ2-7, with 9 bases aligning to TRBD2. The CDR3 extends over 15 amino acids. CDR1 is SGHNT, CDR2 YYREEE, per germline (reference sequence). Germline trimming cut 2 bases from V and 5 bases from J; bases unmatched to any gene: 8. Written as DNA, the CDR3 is TGTGCCAGCAGCTTTGGCGGGAGGGCCTACCACGAGCAGTACTTC. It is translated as CASSFGGRAYHEQYF.

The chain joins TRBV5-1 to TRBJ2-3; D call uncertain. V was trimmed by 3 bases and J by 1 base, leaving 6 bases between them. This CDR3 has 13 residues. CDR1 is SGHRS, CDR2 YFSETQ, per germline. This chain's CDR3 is CASSSQGTDTQYF. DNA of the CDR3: TGCGCCAGCAGCTCTCAGGGCACAGATACGCAGTATTTT.

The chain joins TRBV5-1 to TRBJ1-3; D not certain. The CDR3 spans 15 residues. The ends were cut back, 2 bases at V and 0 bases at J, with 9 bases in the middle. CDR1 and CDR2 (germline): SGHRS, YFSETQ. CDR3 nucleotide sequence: TGCGCCAGCAGCTTTGCCGGGTCCTCTGGAAACACCATATATTTT. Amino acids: CASSFAGSSGNTIYF.

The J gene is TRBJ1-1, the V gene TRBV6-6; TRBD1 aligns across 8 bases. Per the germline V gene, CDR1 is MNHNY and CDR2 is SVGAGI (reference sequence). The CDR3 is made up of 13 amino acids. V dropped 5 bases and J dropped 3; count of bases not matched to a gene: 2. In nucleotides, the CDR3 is TGTGCCAGCAGTGGACAGGGCCACACTGAAGCTTTCTTT. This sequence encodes CASSGQGHTEAFF.

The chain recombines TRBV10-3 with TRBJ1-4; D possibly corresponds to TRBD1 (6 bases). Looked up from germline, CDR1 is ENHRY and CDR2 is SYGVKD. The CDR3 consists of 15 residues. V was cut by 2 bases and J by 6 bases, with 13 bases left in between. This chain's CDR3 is CAISELQGRDEKLFF. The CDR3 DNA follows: TGTGCCATCAGTGAGCTACAGGGAAGGGATGAAAAACTGTTTTTT.

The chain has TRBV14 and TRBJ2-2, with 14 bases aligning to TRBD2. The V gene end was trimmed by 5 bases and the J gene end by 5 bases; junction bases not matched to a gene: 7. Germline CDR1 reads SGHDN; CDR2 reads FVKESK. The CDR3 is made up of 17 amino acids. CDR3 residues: CASSARTSGRRTGELFF. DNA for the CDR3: TGTGCCAGCAGCGCGAGGACTAGCGGGAGGCGAACCGGGGAGCTGTTTTTT.

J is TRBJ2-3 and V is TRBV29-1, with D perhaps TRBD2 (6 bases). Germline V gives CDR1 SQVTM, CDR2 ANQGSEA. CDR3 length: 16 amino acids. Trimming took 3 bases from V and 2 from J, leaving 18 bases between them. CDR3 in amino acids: CSVEGDRAGFTDTQYF. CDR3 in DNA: TGCAGCGTTGAGGGCGACCGGGCGGGGTTCACAGATACGCAGTATTTT.

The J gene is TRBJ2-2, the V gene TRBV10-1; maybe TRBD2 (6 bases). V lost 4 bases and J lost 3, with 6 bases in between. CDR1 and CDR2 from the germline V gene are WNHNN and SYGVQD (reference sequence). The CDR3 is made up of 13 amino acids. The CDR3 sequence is CASSGDYTGELFF. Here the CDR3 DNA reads TGCGCCAGCAGTGGGGACTACACCGGGGAGCTGTTTTTT.

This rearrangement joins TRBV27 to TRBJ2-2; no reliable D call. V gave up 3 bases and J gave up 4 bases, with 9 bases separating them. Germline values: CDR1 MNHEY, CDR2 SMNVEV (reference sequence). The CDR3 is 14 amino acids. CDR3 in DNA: TGTGCCAGCAGTTTCAGTACGGGCACCGGGGAGCTGTTTTTT. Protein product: CASSFSTGTGELFF.